This TCR beta chain appears in the sequencing data of a study of neurological immune-mediated disorders. The study's findings and limits: Phylogenetic grouping put 18 of 34 multiple sclerosis patients' repertoires into one related-CDR3 cluster, a possible signature.

This clonotype was recorded many times. The antigen remains unidentified. The germline V and J ends were trimmed by 0 bases and 12 bases, with 18 bases remaining between them. The germline V gene has CDR1 SGHRS and CDR2 YFSETQ. This CDR3 has 14 residues. As to time point: longitudinal time-point 3. TCRdb itself ran the 5' RACE reads through MiXCR, one entry per CDR3 protein. The table lists some 80,000 distinct CDR3 sequences, under 4.5% of them singletons, with approximately 5.7% in the top ten. The rearrangement links TRBV5-1 to TRBJ1-1; no firm D call. This TCR was sampled from a woman in her sixties with multiple sclerosis. The source material was PBMCs. CDR3 protein: CASSLDWSGDMPFF. As DNA, the CDR3 is TGCGCCAGCAGCTTGGATTGGTCGGGAGACATGCCTTTCTTT.